A single sample gave rise to the 30 T cell receptor beta chains below, sequenced in a study of T cell responses to AZD1222 COVID-19 vaccine. Assay: immunoSEQ multiplex PCR; the TCRdb copy retains only in-frame clones and omits some. The sample records 150,000 or so clones, roughly 90% being singletons. Source: peripheral blood, taken on day 0 of AZD1222 vaccination. These receptors all come from an adult in good health.

This clone was observed a handful of times. V gene TRBV27 combines with J gene TRBJ1-1; 8 positions agree with TRBD1. V dropped 2 bases and J dropped 8; count of bases not matched to a gene: 4. The CDR3 spans 13 residues. Germline V gives CDR1 MNHEY, CDR2 SMNVEV (reference sequence). The CDR3 DNA reads as TGTGCCAGCAGTTTAGCAGGGGGCGGGGAAGCTTTCTTT. Its translation: CASSLAGGGEAFF.

The rearrangement joins TRBV5-1 to TRBJ2-3, with D tentatively TRBD2 (7 bases). This CDR3 comprises 14 residues. Germline lookup yields CDR1 SGHRS and CDR2 YFSETQ. Trimming took 4 bases from V and 3 from J, leaving 12 bases between them. This chain's CDR3 is CASSRGAITDTQYF. As DNA, the CDR3 is TGCGCCAGCAGCCGGGGGGCTATTACAGATACGCAGTATTTT.

The chain carries TRBV14 and TRBJ1-2; possible D gene TRBD1, 5 bases. Deletions cut 2 bases from V and 5 bases from J, with 18 bases between. Germline CDR1 is SGHDN and CDR2 is FVKESK. The CDR3 is 16 amino acids. The CDR3 protein is CASSQQSSRRGYGYTF. The CDR3 DNA reads as TGTGCCAGCAGCCAACAAAGTTCCAGGAGGGGATATGGCTACACCTTC. Full variable domain (missing parts from reference TRBV14 and TRBJ1-2): EAGVTQFPSHSVIEKGQTVTLRCDPISGHDNLYWYRRVMGKEIKFLLHFVKESKQDESGMPNNRFLAERTGGTYSTLKVQPAELEDSGVYFCASSQQSSRRGYGYTFGSGTRLTVV.

CDR3: CASREGAGLYNEQFF. CDR3 coding DNA: TGTGCCAGCCGAGAGGGAGCGGGCCTCTACAATGAGCAGTTCTTC. The rearrangement uses TRBV18 and TRBJ2-1; tentative D call: TRBD2 (6 bases). This CDR3 is 15 amino acids long. Trimming pared 8 bases from V and 3 bases from J, leaving 17 bases between. CDR1 is KGHSH and CDR2 is LQKENI in the germline V gene.

This clone was counted once. The chain links TRBV1 to TRBJ2-1; TRBD2 is the table's D call, not checked against the DNA. TRBV1 is a pseudogene. This CDR3 spans 17 amino acids. The CDR3 protein is CTSSPPGLAGPHNEQFF. The CDR3 region has the DNA TGCACCAGCAGCCCTCCGGGGTTAGCGGGGCCCCACAATGAGCAGTTCTTC.

The chain employs TRBV19 and TRBJ2-7, with D perhaps matching TRBD1 (5 bases). CDR1 is LNHDA, CDR2 SQIVND, per germline (reference sequence). The CDR3 consists of 12 residues. V lost 2 bases, J lost 6 bases, and 8 bases lay in between. The CDR3 protein is CASSIPGSEQYF. In DNA form, the CDR3 reads TGTGCCAGTAGTATACCAGGGTCCGAGCAGTACTTC.

In this sample, this clone turned up once. The rearrangement links TRBV18 to TRBJ2-6; 8 nucleotides align to TRBD2. V trimming: 3 bases; J trimming: 0 bases; junction bases outside the gene matches: 7. Germline CDR1 is KGHSH and CDR2 is LQKENI. This CDR3 region has 18 residues. The CDR3 here is CASSPLLAGLSGANVLTF. The CDR3, as DNA: TGTGCCAGCTCACCCCTGCTAGCGGGCCTCTCTGGGGCCAACGTCCTGACTTTC.

The chain couples TRBV5-3 to TRBJ1-3, with unresolved D. TRBV5-3 is an ORF; its function is uncertain. The V gene lost 10 bases and the J gene lost 0 bases, with 14 bases spanning the gap. The CDR3 consists of 14 residues. CDR3 protein: CAADGFRSGNTIYF. The CDR3 nucleotides are TGTGCCGCGGACGGATTCCGCTCTGGAAACACCATATATTTT.

The J gene is TRBJ2-7, the V gene TRBV13, with a possible D match to TRBD2 (6 bases). V was shortened by 6 bases and J by 6 bases, with 12 bases between the two germline ends. The CDR3 covers 12 residues. Germline lookup yields CDR1 PRHDT and CDR2 FYEKMQ (reference sequence). CDR3 amino acids: CASRLLAGEQYF. The CDR3 DNA reads TGTGCCAGCAGGCTACTAGCTGGCGAGCAGTACTTC.

This rearrangement joins TRBV3-1 (or the pseudogene TRBV3-2) to TRBJ2-3; D may be TRBD2 (6 bases). Trimming cost V 1 base and J 10 bases, with 33 bases left between them. Germline V lookup: CDR1 LGHDT, CDR2 YNNKEL (reference sequence). CDR3 length equals 20 residues. CDR3: CASSQGLKVSGAYPVMAQYF. In nucleotides, the CDR3 is TGTGCCAGCAGCCAAGGTTTGAAGGTTAGCGGTGCTTATCCCGTTATGGCGCAGTATTTT.

The chain recombines TRBV7-3 with TRBJ2-5, with a tentative D call TRBD2 (5 bases). The CDR3 covers 15 residues. Germline lookup yields CDR1 SGHTA and CDR2 FQGTGA. With 5 bases removed from V and 2 bases from J, the gap between germline ends came to 15 bases. As DNA, the CDR3 is TGTGCCAGCAGCGAAAGACACGGACTGCAAGAGACCCAGTACTTC. Translation: CASSERHGLQETQYF. Combining the CDR3 with reference TRBV7-3 and TRBJ2-5 gives the whole variable domain GAGVSQTPSNKVTEKGKYVELRCDPISGHTALYWYRQSLGQGPEFLIYFQGTGAADDSGLPNDRFFAVRPEGSVSTLKIQRTERGDSAVYLCASSERHGLQETQYFGPGTRLLVL.

CDR3 in DNA: TGTGCCAGCAGCCGCAGCGCGGCCCCGGGCTCTGGAAACACCATATATTTT. Amino acid sequence: CASSRSAAPGSGNTIYF. The genes are TRBV3-1 (or the pseudogene TRBV3-2) and TRBJ1-3; D gene uncertain. Trimming pared 4 bases from V and 0 bases from J, leaving 16 bases between. Germline CDR1 is LGHDT and CDR2 is YNNKEL (reference sequence). This CDR3 contains 17 residues.

The chain couples TRBV5-1 to TRBJ1-1; 9 positions match TRBD1. Germline V gives CDR1 SGHRS, CDR2 YFSETQ. The CDR3 is 16 amino acids. V lost 5 bases to trimming and J lost 2 bases; unmatched junction nucleotides: 10. Here the CDR3 reads CASSRRPGQGNTEAFF. The CDR3 coding sequence is TGCGCCAGCAGTCGAAGACCGGGACAGGGAAACACTGAAGCTTTCTTT.

The chain is built from TRBV6-5 and TRBJ1-1; tentatively, D is TRBD1 (6 bases). The CDR3 contains 14 residues. V was pared by 6 bases and J by 2 bases, with 13 bases between. The germline V gene has CDR1 MNHEY and CDR2 SVGAGI. CDR3: CASSRTEFNTEAFF. As DNA, the CDR3 is TGTGCCAGCAGCCGGACAGAGTTTAACACTGAAGCTTTCTTT.

This clone was counted a few times. The chain joins TRBV7-2 to TRBJ2-5, with D unclear. Germline V gene data show CDR1 as SGHTA and CDR2 as FQGNSA. The V end was cut by 1 base, the J end by 1 base, with 4 bases between. The CDR3 runs to 13 residues. The CDR3 loop is CASSLGTQETQYF. CDR3 in DNA: TGTGCCAGCAGCTTAGGGACCCAAGAGACCCAGTACTTC. Looking up the rest from reference TRBV7-2 and TRBJ2-5 gives the full variable domain: GAGVSQSPSNKVTEKGKDVELRCDPISGHTALYWYRQSLGQGLEFLIYFQGNSAPDKSGLPSDRFSAERTGGSVSTLTIQRTQQEDSAVYLCASSLGTQETQYFGPGTRLLVL.

The chain employs TRBV19 and TRBJ1-6, with D unclear. Germline V gene sequence: CDR1 LNHDA, CDR2 SQIVND (reference sequence). The CDR3 totals 13 residues. V was clipped by 4 bases and J by 10 bases, with 11 bases between them. The CDR3 protein is CASSTGLESPLHF. The CDR3 DNA reads TGTGCCAGTAGTACAGGTCTTGAATCACCCCTCCACTTT.

The V gene is TRBV29-1, the J gene TRBJ2-6, with unresolved D. Trimming removed 5 bases from V and 0 bases from J, with 11 bases in between. This CDR3 has 15 residues. Germline CDR1 and CDR2: SQVTM and ANQGSEA. The CDR3: CSVIYAPSGANVLTF. CDR3 DNA sequence: TGCAGCGTTATATACGCTCCCTCTGGGGCCAACGTCCTGACTTTC. The complete variable domain, with remaining parts taken from reference TRBV29-1 and TRBJ2-6, reads SAVISQKPSRDICQRGTSLTIQCQVDSQVTMMFWYRQQPGQSLTLIATANQGSEATYESGFVIDKFPISRPNLTFSTLTVSNMSPEDSSIYLCSVIYAPSGANVLTFGAGSRLTVL.

The CDR3 coding sequence is TGTGCCAGCATCACCCGAGGCCGGGATCAGCCCCAGCATTTT. This translates into CASITRGRDQPQHF. The J gene is TRBJ1-5, the V gene TRBV28, with D unclear. Trimming removed 7 bases at V and 5 bases at J, with 15 bases between. The V gene's germline CDR1 is MDHEN and CDR2 SYDVKM. This CDR3 has 14 residues.

This sequence joins TRBV5-1 and TRBJ2-5; 10 bases line up with TRBD1. Germline trimming cut 0 bases from V and 4 bases from J; bases unmatched to any gene: 6. The CDR3 extends over 16 amino acids. Germline V CDR1 and CDR2: SGHRS, YFSETQ. CDR3 residues: CASSLGDRGLGETQYF. The CDR3, as DNA: TGCGCCAGCAGCTTGGGGGACAGGGGACTGGGAGAGACCCAGTACTTC.

This clone has only one observation. The rearrangement joins TRBV18 to TRBJ2-5; D unclear. The length of the CDR3 is 14 residues. The V and J ends lost 3 bases and 5 bases respectively, with 13 bases between them. CDR1 is KGHSH and CDR2 is LQKENI in the germline V gene. The chain's CDR3 is CASSPQNPRETQYF. In DNA form, the CDR3 reads TGTGCCAGCTCACCCCAGAACCCGAGGGAGACCCAGTACTTC.

The chain has TRBV6-4 and TRBJ1-2; TRBD1 might be the D (5 bases). Deletions cut 0 bases from V and 3 bases from J, with 14 bases between. Germline CDR1 reads MRHNA; CDR2 reads SNTAGT. The CDR3 totals 16 residues. Here the CDR3 reads CASSDSWGTPHYGYTF. In DNA form, the CDR3 reads TGTGCCAGCAGTGACTCGTGGGGCACCCCTCACTATGGCTACACCTTC.

The gene calls are TRBV4-3 and TRBJ1-2; D is possibly TRBD1 (5 bases). The V end was cut by 5 bases, the J end by 3 bases, with 16 bases between. The germline CDR1 and CDR2 sequences are LGHNA and YSLEER. The CDR3 has 15 amino acids. This CDR3 reads CASSFQGRADYGYTF. Here the CDR3 DNA reads TGCGCCAGCAGCTTCCAAGGCAGGGCGGACTATGGCTACACCTTC.

The chain has TRBV9 and TRBJ2-2; 14 bases line up with TRBD2. CDR1 and CDR2 from the germline V gene are SGDLS and YYNGEE. The CDR3 runs 16 residues. J gave up 4 bases and V 4 bases, and 3 bases lay outside the gene matches. The CDR3 sequence: CASSPGLAGGTGELFF. CDR3 DNA: TGTGCCAGCAGCCCCGGACTAGCGGGGGGCACCGGGGAGCTGTTTTTT.

V is TRBV6-1 and J is TRBJ2-3; TRBD2 agrees at 7 bases. Trimming cost V 4 bases and J 2 bases; bases outside gene matches: 3. CDR1 MNHNS and CDR2 SASEGT come from the germline V gene. There are 14 residues in the CDR3. The CDR3 DNA reads as TGTGCCAGCAGTGGAGCGGGGTTCACAGATACGCAGTATTTT. Protein product: CASSGAGFTDTQYF.

The genes are TRBV4-1 and TRBJ2-1; D ambiguous. Germline V CDR1 and CDR2: MGHRA, YSYEKL. Trimming shortened V by 2 bases and J by 6 bases, and 8 bases separated the two germline ends. CDR3 length equals 13 residues. The CDR3 DNA reads as TGCGCCAGCAGCCAATCAGTACCCAATGAGCAGTTCTTC. Residues: CASSQSVPNEQFF.

The DNA for the CDR3 is TGTGCCAGCAGCGACAGGGGGGTTCGGAATCAGCCCCAGCATTTT. This translates into CASSDRGVRNQPQHF. J is TRBJ1-5 and V is TRBV7-2; 9 nucleotides match TRBD1. With 5 bases clipped from V and 4 bases from J, the junction kept 6 bases outside the gene matches. Germline CDR1 SGHTA, CDR2 FQGNSA. The CDR3 runs to 15 residues.

The rearrangement joins TRBV27 to TRBJ2-1; 8 bases map to TRBD1. Trimming took 5 bases from V and 4 from J; bases not matched to a gene: 4. Germline-derived CDR1 and CDR2 are MNHEY and SMNVEV (reference sequence). CDR3 length equals 14 residues. The CDR3 here is CASSTDRVYNEQFF. For the CDR3, the DNA is TGTGCCAGCAGTACGGACAGGGTTTACAATGAGCAGTTCTTC.

This chain connects TRBV6-5 to TRBJ2-1; D assignment may be TRBD1 or TRBD2 (5 bases each). The V gene's germline CDR1 is MNHEY and CDR2 SVGAGI. V was shortened by 5 bases and J by 5 bases, with 16 bases between the two germline ends. The CDR3 runs 15 residues. The CDR3 region is CASSQTGTLHNEQFF. The CDR3 region has the DNA TGTGCCAGCAGTCAAACCGGGACGCTCCACAATGAGCAGTTCTTC.

CDR3 residues: CASTTPGGGANVLTF. The CDR3 DNA reads as TGTGCCAGCACTACCCCCGGGGGCGGGGCCAACGTCCTGACTTTC. The rearrangement uses TRBV28 and TRBJ2-6; D is tentatively TRBD1 or TRBD2 (6 bases each). The CDR3 runs to 15 residues. V was trimmed by 7 bases and J by 4 bases, leaving 14 bases between them. Germline V gene lookup returns CDR1 MDHEN and CDR2 SYDVKM.

This chain links TRBV7-2 with TRBJ1-6; possible D gene TRBD1, 5 bases. Germline lookup yields CDR1 SGHTA and CDR2 FQGNSA. This CDR3 spans 14 amino acids. V was clipped by 4 bases and J by 8 bases, with 12 bases between them. For the CDR3, the DNA is TGTGCCAGCAGCTCCCGGGGGGAGTATTCACCCCTCCACTTT. Encoded protein: CASSSRGEYSPLHF.